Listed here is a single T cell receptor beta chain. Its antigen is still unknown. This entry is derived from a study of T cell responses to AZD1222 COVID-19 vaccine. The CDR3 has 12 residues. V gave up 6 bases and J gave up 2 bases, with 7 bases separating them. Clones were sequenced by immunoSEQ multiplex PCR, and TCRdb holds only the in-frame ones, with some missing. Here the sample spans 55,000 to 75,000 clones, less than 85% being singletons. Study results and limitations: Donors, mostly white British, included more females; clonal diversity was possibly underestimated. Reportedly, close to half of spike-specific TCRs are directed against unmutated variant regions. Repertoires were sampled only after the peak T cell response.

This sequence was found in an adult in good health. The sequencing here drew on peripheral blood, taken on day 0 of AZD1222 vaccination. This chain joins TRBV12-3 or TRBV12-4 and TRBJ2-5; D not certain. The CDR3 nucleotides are TGTGCCAGCAGCCAGATACAAGAGACCCAGTACTTC. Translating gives CASSQIQETQYF.